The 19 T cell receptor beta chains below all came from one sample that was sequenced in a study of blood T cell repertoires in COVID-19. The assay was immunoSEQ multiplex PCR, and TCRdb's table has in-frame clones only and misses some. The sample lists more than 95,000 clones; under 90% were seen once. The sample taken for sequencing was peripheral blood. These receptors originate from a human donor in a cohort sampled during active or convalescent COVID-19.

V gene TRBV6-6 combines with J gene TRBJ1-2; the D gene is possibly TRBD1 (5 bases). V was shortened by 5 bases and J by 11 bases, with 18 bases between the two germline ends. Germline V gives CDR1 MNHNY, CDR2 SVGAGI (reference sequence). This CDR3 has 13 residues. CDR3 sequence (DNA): TGTGCCAGCAGTCCGGGACTTCCTTTTCGGTACACCTTC. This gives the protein CASSPGLPFRYTF.

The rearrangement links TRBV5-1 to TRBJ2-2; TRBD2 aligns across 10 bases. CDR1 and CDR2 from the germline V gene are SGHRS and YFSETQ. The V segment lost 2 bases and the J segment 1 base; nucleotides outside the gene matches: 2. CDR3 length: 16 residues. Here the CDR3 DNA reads TGCGCCAGCAGCTTTACTAGCGGGGAGAACACCGGGGAGCTGTTTTTT. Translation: CASSFTSGENTGELFF.

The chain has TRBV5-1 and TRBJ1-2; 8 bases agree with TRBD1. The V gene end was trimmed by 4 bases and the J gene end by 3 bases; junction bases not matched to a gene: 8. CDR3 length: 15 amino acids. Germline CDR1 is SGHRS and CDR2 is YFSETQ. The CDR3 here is CASSQQTGEHYGYTF. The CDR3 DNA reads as TGCGCCAGCAGCCAGCAGACAGGGGAGCACTATGGCTACACCTTC.

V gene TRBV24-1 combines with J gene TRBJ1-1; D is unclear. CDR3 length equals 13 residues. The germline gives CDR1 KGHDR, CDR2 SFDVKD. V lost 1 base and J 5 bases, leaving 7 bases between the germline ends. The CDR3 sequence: CATSDFRGTEAFF. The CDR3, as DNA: TGTGCCACCAGTGATTTCCGGGGAACTGAAGCTTTCTTT.

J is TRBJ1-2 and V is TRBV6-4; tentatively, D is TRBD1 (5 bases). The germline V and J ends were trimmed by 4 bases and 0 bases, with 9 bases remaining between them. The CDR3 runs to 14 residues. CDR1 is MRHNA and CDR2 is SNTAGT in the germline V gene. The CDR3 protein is CASSATGANYGYTF. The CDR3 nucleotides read TGTGCCAGCAGTGCCACAGGTGCTAACTATGGCTACACCTTC.

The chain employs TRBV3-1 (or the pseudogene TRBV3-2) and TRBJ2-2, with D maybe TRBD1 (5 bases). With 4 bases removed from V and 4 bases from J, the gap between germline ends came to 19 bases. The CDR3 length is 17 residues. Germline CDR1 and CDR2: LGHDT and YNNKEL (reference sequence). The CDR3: CASSRPIAKGSTGELFF. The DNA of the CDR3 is TGTGCCAGCAGCCGCCCGATCGCCAAGGGGTCCACCGGGGAGCTGTTTTTT.

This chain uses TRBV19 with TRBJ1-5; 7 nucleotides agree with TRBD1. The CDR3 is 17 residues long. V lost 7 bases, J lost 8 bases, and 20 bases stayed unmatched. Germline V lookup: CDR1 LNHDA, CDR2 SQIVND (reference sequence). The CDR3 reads CASNTRGQRLGGEPQHF. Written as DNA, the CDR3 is TGTGCCAGTAACACAAGGGGGCAGCGCTTGGGGGGAGAGCCCCAGCATTTT.

The CDR3: CASSFQTGATNEKLFF. The CDR3 DNA sequence: TGTGCCAGCAGCTTCCAGACAGGGGCAACTAATGAAAAACTGTTTTTT. This chain connects TRBV11-3 to TRBJ1-4, with 8 bases lining up with TRBD1. The V gene's germline CDR1 is SGHNT and CDR2 YENEEA. There are 16 residues in the CDR3. The ends lost 3 bases at V and 0 bases at J; junction bases unmatched: 3.

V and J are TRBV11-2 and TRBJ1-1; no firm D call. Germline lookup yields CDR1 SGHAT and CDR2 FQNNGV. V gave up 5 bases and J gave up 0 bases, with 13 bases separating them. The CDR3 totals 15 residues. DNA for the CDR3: TGTGCCAGCAGCCCCCACGGCGGCATGAACACTGAAGCTTTCTTT. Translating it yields CASSPHGGMNTEAFF.

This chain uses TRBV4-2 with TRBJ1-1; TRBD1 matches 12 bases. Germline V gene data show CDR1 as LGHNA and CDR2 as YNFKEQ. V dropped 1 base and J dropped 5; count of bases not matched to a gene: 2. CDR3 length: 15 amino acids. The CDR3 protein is CASSQVGQGATEAFF. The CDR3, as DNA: TGTGCCAGCAGCCAAGTGGGACAGGGGGCGACTGAAGCTTTCTTT.

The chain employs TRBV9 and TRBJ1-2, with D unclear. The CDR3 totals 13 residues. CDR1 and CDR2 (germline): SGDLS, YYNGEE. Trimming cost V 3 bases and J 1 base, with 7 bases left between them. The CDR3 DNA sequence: TGTGCCAGCAGCGCCCGGGTTAACTATGGCTACACCTTC. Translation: CASSARVNYGYTF.

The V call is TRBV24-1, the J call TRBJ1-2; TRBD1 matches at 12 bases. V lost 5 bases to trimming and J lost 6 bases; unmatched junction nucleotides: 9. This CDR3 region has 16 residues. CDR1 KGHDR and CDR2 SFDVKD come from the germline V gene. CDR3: CATSGPGQGAHNGYTF. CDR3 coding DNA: TGTGCCACCAGTGGACCGGGACAGGGGGCTCATAATGGCTACACCTTC.

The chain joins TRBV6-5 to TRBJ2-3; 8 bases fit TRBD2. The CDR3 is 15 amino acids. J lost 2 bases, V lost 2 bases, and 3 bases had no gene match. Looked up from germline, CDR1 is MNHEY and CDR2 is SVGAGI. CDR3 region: CASSYALAATDTQYF. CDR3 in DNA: TGTGCCAGCAGTTACGCACTAGCGGCCACAGATACGCAGTATTTT.

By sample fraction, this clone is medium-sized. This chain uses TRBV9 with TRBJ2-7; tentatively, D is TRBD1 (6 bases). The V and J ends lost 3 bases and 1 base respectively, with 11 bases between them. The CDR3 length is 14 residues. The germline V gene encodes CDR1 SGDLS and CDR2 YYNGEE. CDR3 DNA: TGTGCCAGCAGCGGTGAGGACAGTTCCTACGAGCAGTACTTC. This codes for CASSGEDSSYEQYF.

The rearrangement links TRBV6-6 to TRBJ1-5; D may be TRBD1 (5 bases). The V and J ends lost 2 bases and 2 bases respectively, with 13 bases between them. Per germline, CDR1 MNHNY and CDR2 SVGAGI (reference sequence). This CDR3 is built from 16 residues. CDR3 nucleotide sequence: TGTGCCAGCAGTTACGGGGGGGAAAGCGGCAATCAGCCCCAGCATTTT. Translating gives CASSYGGESGNQPQHF.

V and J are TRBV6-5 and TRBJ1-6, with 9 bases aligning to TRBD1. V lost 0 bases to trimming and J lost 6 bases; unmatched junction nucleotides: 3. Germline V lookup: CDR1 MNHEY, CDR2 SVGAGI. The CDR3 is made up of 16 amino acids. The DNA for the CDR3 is TGTGCCAGCAGTTACTCCAGGACAGGGGTTAATTCACCCCTCCACTTT. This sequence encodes CASSYSRTGVNSPLHF.

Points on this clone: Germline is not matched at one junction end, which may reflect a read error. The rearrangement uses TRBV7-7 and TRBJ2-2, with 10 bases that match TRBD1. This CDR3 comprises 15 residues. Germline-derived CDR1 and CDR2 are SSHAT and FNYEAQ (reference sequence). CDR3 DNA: TGTGCTAGCAGACCCCGGACAGGGGGCACCGGGGAGCTGTTTTTT. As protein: CASRPRTGGTGELFF. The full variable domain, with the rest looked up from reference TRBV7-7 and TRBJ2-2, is GAGVSQSPRYKVTKRGQDVTLRCDPISSHATLYWYQQALGQGPEFLTYFNYEAQPDKSGLPSDRFSAERPEGSISTLTIQRTEQRDSAMYRCASRPRTGGTGELFFGEGSRLTVL.

The CDR3 loop is CAISEGWGANYGYTF. The DNA of the CDR3 is TGTGCCATCAGTGAAGGTTGGGGAGCTAACTATGGCTACACCTTC. The chain carries TRBV10-3 and TRBJ1-2, with D hard to call. The V end lost 3 bases, the J end lost 0 bases, and 11 bases lay between the germline ends. In germline, CDR1 is ENHRY, CDR2 SYGVKD. This CDR3 spans 15 amino acids.

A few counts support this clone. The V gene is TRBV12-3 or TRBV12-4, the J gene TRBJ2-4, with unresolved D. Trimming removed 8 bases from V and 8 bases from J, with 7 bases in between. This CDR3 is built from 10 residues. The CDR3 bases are TGTGCCAGCGGTCGGGACATTCAGTACTTC. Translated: CASGRDIQYF.